A single sample is the source of the 2 T cell receptor beta chains below, sequenced in a study of CD8 T cells in ankylosing spondylitis. TCRdb recomputed calls from the 5' RACE reads with MiXCR, one row per CDR3 protein. The data contain about 130,000 distinct CDR3 sequences, about 7.3% of them seen just once; the ten biggest clones take up approximately 13%. The sequenced material came from blood, either unsorted or a sorted T cell fraction (not recorded which). The receptors were sampled from a female donor with ankylosing spondylitis or in good health (not recorded which).

There are many counts of this clonotype. This sequence joins TRBV6-1 and TRBJ2-3; the D is unclear. The CDR3 consists of 13 residues. From germline, CDR1 is MNHNS and CDR2 SASEGT. V gave up 6 bases and J gave up 10 bases, with 17 bases separating them. DNA of the CDR3: TGTGCCAGCAGCAACACCCAATTAGAGGCGCAGTATTTT. It is translated as CASSNTQLEAQYF.

This clonotype was seen many times. This rearrangement joins TRBV12-3 or TRBV12-4 to TRBJ2-7; D could derive from TRBD1 or TRBD2 (5 bases each). The ends were cut back, 7 bases at V and 1 base at J, with 11 bases in the middle. The CDR3 is 13 residues long. The CDR3 reads CASNPGPSYEQYF. CDR3 in DNA: TGTGCCAGCAATCCGGGACCATCCTACGAGCAGTACTTC.